The next 24 T cell receptor beta chains were all read from a single sample in a study of control samples from healthy donors and cancer patients. Data came from immunoSEQ multiplex PCR; TCRdb stores just in-frame clones and leaves some out. The sample has almost 90,000 clones, about 89% seen once; the top ten hold under 25%. Sequencing was performed on blood. The origin of the receptors is a man younger than 40 in good health.

The genes are TRBV5-6 and TRBJ1-2; 8 nucleotides line up with TRBD1. Germline V gene lookup returns CDR1 SGHDT and CDR2 YYEEEE. This CDR3 is 14 amino acids long. Trimming cost V 3 bases and J 2 bases; bases outside gene matches: 3. CDR3 in amino acids: CASSSGQGNYGYTF. In DNA, the CDR3 is TGTGCCAGCAGCTCAGGACAGGGCAACTATGGCTACACCTTC.

This chain connects TRBV2 to TRBJ1-2; unclear D gene. Germline V gene lookup returns CDR1 SNHLY and CDR2 FYNNEI. The CDR3 runs to 15 residues. V was trimmed by 2 bases and J by 8 bases, leaving 18 bases between them. The CDR3 region is CASSERGPTSEGYTF. The CDR3 DNA reads as TGTGCCAGCAGTGAACGCGGCCCCACCTCGGAGGGCTACACCTTC. The whole variable domain, filled in from reference TRBV2 and TRBJ1-2, reads EPEVTQTPSHQVTQMGQEVILRCVPISNHLYFYWYRQILGQKVEFLVSFYNNEISEKSEIFDDQFSVERPDGSNFTLKIRSTKLEDSAMYFCASSERGPTSEGYTFGSGTRLTVV.

V usage is TRBV24-1 and J usage is TRBJ2-5; TRBD2 might be the D (5 bases). This CDR3 has 14 residues. V lost 3 bases and J lost 3, with 10 bases in between. The germline V gene encodes CDR1 KGHDR and CDR2 SFDVKD. The CDR3 bases are TGTGCCACCAGTGATCCGGGGTTTAAAGAGACCCAGTACTTC. Protein product: CATSDPGFKETQYF.

The CDR3 here is CASSQDALAGGQETQYF. The CDR3 nucleotides read TGTGCCAGCAGCCAAGATGCCCTAGCGGGGGGACAAGAGACCCAGTACTTC. The V and J genes are TRBV14 and TRBJ2-5, with TRBD2 matching 11 bases. Germline-derived CDR1 and CDR2 are SGHDN and FVKESK. The CDR3 is 17 residues long. J gave up 2 bases and V 0 bases, and 5 bases lay outside the gene matches. Filled out from reference TRBV14 and TRBJ2-5, the complete variable domain reads EAGVTQFPSHSVIEKGQTVTLRCDPISGHDNLYWYRRVMGKEIKFLLHFVKESKQDESGMPNNRFLAERTGGTYSTLKVQPAELEDSGVYFCASSQDALAGGQETQYFGPGTRLLVL.

In its sample, this clone was seen a few times. The chain combines TRBV3-1 (or the pseudogene TRBV3-2) with TRBJ2-3, with TRBD2 as a possible D gene (6 bases). V was clipped by 1 base and J by 0 bases, with 14 bases between them. Germline-derived CDR1 and CDR2 are LGHDT and YNNKEL (reference sequence). This CDR3 spans 17 amino acids. CDR3 in amino acids: CASSQGYGGISTDTQYF. The CDR3 nucleotides are TGTGCCAGCAGCCAAGGGTACGGCGGGATTAGCACAGATACGCAGTATTTT.

The CDR3 DNA follows: TGTGCCAGCAGTGATGGGCAGGGCGGTCAGCCCCAGCATTTT. Amino acid sequence: CASSDGQGGQPQHF. The gene calls are TRBV6-4 and TRBJ1-5; D may be TRBD1 (5 bases). The CDR3 consists of 14 residues. Germline-derived CDR1 and CDR2 are MRHNA and SNTAGT. V was pared by 3 bases and J by 6 bases, with 12 bases between.

The chain carries TRBV5-8 and TRBJ1-6, with 7 bases fitting TRBD1. V lost 4 bases and J lost 7; bases outside the gene matches: 11. The CDR3 is made up of 16 amino acids. From germline, CDR1 is SGHTS and CDR2 YDEGEE. CDR3 residues: CASSTGTALLNSPLHF. The CDR3 bases are TGTGCCAGCAGCACCGGGACAGCCCTTCTCAATTCACCCCTCCACTTT.

CDR3 sequence reads: CASSGGPYEQYV. In DNA, the CDR3 is TGTGCCAGCAGTGGCGGCCCCTACGAGCAGTACGTC. This chain joins TRBV2 and TRBJ2-7; D call uncertain. The CDR3 length is 12 residues. Between the trimmed V and J ends, which lost 4 bases and 2 bases, there was a span of 6 bases. Germline lookup yields CDR1 SNHLY and CDR2 FYNNEI.

This clone was observed a single time. The V and J genes are TRBV6-5 and TRBJ2-1, with 8 bases identical to TRBD1. With 6 bases clipped from V and 10 bases from J, the junction kept 11 bases outside the gene matches. CDR1 is MNHEY, CDR2 SVGAGI, per germline. The CDR3 is made up of 14 amino acids. This CDR3 reads CASREGQVGSEQFF. CDR3 DNA sequence: TGTGCCAGCAGGGAGGGACAGGTGGGGTCGGAGCAGTTCTTC.

The chain links TRBV6-5 to TRBJ1-5; TRBD1 matches at 8 bases. CDR1 is MNHEY, CDR2 SVGAGI, per germline. J gave up 6 bases and V 6 bases, and 10 bases lay outside the gene matches. The CDR3 runs to 15 residues. CDR3 region: CASRVDRVIRQPQHF. The CDR3 nucleotides are TGTGCCAGCAGGGTGGACAGGGTGATACGTCAGCCCCAGCATTTT.

The sample holds a few counts of this clone. J is TRBJ2-1 and V is TRBV2; 10 bases are a match to TRBD1. CDR3 length equals 14 residues. Germline CDR1 SNHLY, CDR2 FYNNEI. V was clipped by 6 bases and J by 7 bases; unmatched bases: 6. CDR3 sequence reads: CASRDGQGENEQFF. CDR3 DNA: TGTGCCAGCAGGGACGGACAGGGGGAAAATGAGCAGTTCTTC. The whole variable domain, filled in from reference TRBV2 and TRBJ2-1, reads EPEVTQTPSHQVTQMGQEVILRCVPISNHLYFYWYRQILGQKVEFLVSFYNNEISEKSEIFDDQFSVERPDGSNFTLKIRSTKLEDSAMYFCASRDGQGENEQFFGPGTRLTVL.

This chain uses TRBV19 with TRBJ2-6; D is possibly TRBD2 (7 bases). This CDR3 is built from 15 residues. Between the trimmed V and J ends, which lost 8 bases and 2 bases, there was a span of 13 bases. Germline V gives CDR1 LNHDA, CDR2 SQIVND (reference sequence). The CDR3 loop reads CASRGGATGANVLTF. In DNA form, the CDR3 reads TGTGCCAGTCGCGGGGGCGCAACTGGGGCCAACGTCCTGACTTTC.

J is TRBJ2-3 and V is TRBV11-2; 13 bases are shared with TRBD2. Germline V gene sequence: CDR1 SGHAT, CDR2 FQNNGV. This CDR3 is built from 18 residues. J was trimmed by 1 base and V by 1 base; bases with no gene match: 5. CDR3 region: CASSLGTSGGGGTDTQYF. DNA for the CDR3: TGTGCCAGCAGCTTAGGGACTAGCGGGGGAGGGGGCACAGATACGCAGTATTTT.

The sample holds a few counts of this clone. The chain links TRBV6-2 or TRBV6-3 to TRBJ1-6, with 7 bases fitting TRBD1. In germline, CDR1 is MNHEY, CDR2 SVGEGT. V lost 4 bases and J lost 10; bases outside the gene matches: 4. The CDR3 length is 13 residues. CDR3: CASSLTGLSPLHF. The CDR3 DNA reads as TGTGCCAGCAGTTTGACAGGGCTCTCACCCCTCCACTTT.

V gene TRBV12-3 or TRBV12-4 combines with J gene TRBJ1-5; the D is unclear. With 3 bases removed from V and 2 bases from J, the gap between germline ends came to 5 bases. The CDR3 spans 13 residues. Written as DNA, the CDR3 is TGTGCCAGCAGTTTGCTCGGCAATCAGCCCCAGCATTTT. This sequence encodes CASSLLGNQPQHF.

This chain links TRBV27 with TRBJ2-2, with D perhaps TRBD2 (5 bases). Germline V gives CDR1 MNHEY, CDR2 SMNVEV (reference sequence). V was trimmed by 8 bases and J by 5 bases, leaving 21 bases between them. This CDR3 has 16 amino acids. CDR3 protein: CASGVFWVGGTGELFF. DNA for the CDR3: TGTGCCAGCGGGGTTTTTTGGGTAGGCGGGACCGGGGAGCTGTTTTTT.

The chain joins TRBV30 to TRBJ1-6, with D hard to call. Germline V gene lookup returns CDR1 GTSNPN and CDR2 SVGIG (reference sequence). There are 13 residues in the CDR3. V was shortened by 2 bases and J by 4 bases, with 6 bases between the two germline ends. CDR3 in amino acids: CAWSPAYNSPLHF. CDR3 DNA: TGTGCCTGGAGTCCGGCGTATAATTCACCCCTCCACTTT.

The V gene is TRBV5-8, the J gene TRBJ2-7; D remains unclear. The germline V gene has CDR1 SGHTS and CDR2 YDEGEE. V lost 4 bases to trimming and J lost 3 bases, with 11 bases between them. This CDR3 is 13 amino acids long. CDR3 sequence (DNA): TGTGCCAGCAGCCTCCGCAACGGCTACGAGCAGTACGTC. It codes for CASSLRNGYEQYV.

The CDR3 DNA sequence: TGTGCCAGCACCTGGACAGGGGGCACTGAAGCTTTCTTT. This codes for CASTWTGGTEAFF. The chain couples TRBV7-9 to TRBJ1-1, with TRBD1 matching 10 bases. V gave up 7 bases and J gave up 4 bases; unmatched junction bases: 3. Germline V gene sequence: CDR1 SEHNR, CDR2 FQNEAQ (reference sequence). The CDR3 has 13 residues.

The chain employs TRBV6-2 or TRBV6-3 and TRBJ2-5; D is unclear. The CDR3 spans 11 residues. Trimming pared 3 bases from V and 4 bases from J, leaving 3 bases between. Germline CDR1 is MNHEY and CDR2 is SVGEGT. The CDR3 sequence is CASSYGETQYF. The DNA for the CDR3 is TGTGCCAGCAGTTATGGAGAGACCCAGTACTTC.

The chain links TRBV28 to TRBJ2-5; perhaps TRBD2 as D (6 bases). The CDR3 has 14 amino acids. Looked up from germline, CDR1 is MDHEN and CDR2 is SYDVKM. V shed 6 bases and J shed 7 bases, with 18 bases lying between them. The CDR3 loop is CASRPGLKEGTQYF. CDR3 DNA sequence: TGTGCCAGCAGACCGGGACTCAAGGAAGGGACCCAGTACTTC.

The CDR3 sequence: CASSLTPLGPEAFF. DNA for the CDR3: TGTGCCAGCAGCTTAACCCCCTTGGGGCCAGAAGCTTTCTTT. J is TRBJ1-1 and V is TRBV7-3, with D perhaps matching TRBD1 (5 bases). This CDR3 is 14 amino acids long. Germline V CDR1 and CDR2: SGHTA, FQGTGA. V lost 0 bases and J 8 bases, leaving 13 bases between the germline ends. The variable domain in full, completed from reference TRBV7-3 and TRBJ1-1, reads GAGVSQTPSNKVTEKGKYVELRCDPISGHTALYWYRQSLGQGPEFLIYFQGTGAADDSGLPNDRFFAVRPEGSVSTLKIQRTERGDSAVYLCASSLTPLGPEAFFGQGTRLTVV.

The chain is built from TRBV5-1 and TRBJ1-2; 9 bases map to TRBD1. Germline loops: CDR1 SGHRS, CDR2 YFSETQ. There are 13 residues in the CDR3. V trimming: 0 bases; J trimming: 8 bases; junction bases outside the gene matches: 2. CDR3 nucleotides: TGCGCCAGCAGCTTGGCGGACAGGGGAGGCTACACCTTC. This translates into CASSLADRGGYTF. The whole variable domain, filled in from reference TRBV5-1 and TRBJ1-2, reads KAGVTQTPRYLIKTRGQQVTLSCSPISGHRSVSWYQQTPGQGLQFLFEYFSETQRNKGNFPGRFSGRQFSNSRSEMNVSTLELGDSALYLCASSLADRGGYTFGSGTRLTVV.

This clone was observed a few times. V gene TRBV11-3 combines with J gene TRBJ2-2; unclear D gene. The V end lost 5 bases, the J end lost 8 bases, and 6 bases lay between the germline ends. CDR1 is SGHNT, CDR2 YENEEA, per germline. The CDR3 sequence is 11 residues long. The CDR3 coding sequence is TGTGCCAGCAGCCTGGATGGGGAGCTGTTTTTT. It specifies CASSLDGELFF.